This T cell receptor beta chain was found in a study of blood T cell repertoires in COVID-19 (dated by TCRdb to about 2020). For context, the study as a whole: Samples from collaborators originated in the United States, Italy and Spain and spanned both the acute and convalescent phases of COVID-19. A de-identified subject ID, COVID-19 status, age in years and sex were almost always included in the sample metadata. The repertoires were made available in a free public database intended to serve as a resource for research on the immune response to SARS-CoV-2. Where HLA class I and class II types were available, the types were taken from metadata supplied by the sample provider, not from assay-based typing. The samples were drawn from two sources: the first 160 participants of the ongoing ImmuneRACE study, and 1,254 subjects contributed by 6 global collaborators. Subjects who had been exposed to COVID-19, were actively infected with it, or had recovered from it provided the deeply sampled blood TCRbeta repertoires that made up the dataset. The material from the prospective study consisted of cDNA or gDNA derived from T cells, B-cell-depleted T cells, or PBMCs. Summary of the overall study and its limitations: Clinical and demographic metadata were provided uncurated, with the amount varying by source and participant.

The immunoSEQ Assay, a bias-controlled multiplex PCR, was used to amplify TCRbeta CDR3 regions from genomic DNA. The paper's data handling went like this. The number of nucleated cells in each sample was estimated from the amplification of reference gene primers within the assay. To quantify the absolute abundance of each unique TCRbeta CDR3 rearrangement, sequence reads were collapsed and filtered. Productive Simpson clonality was computed per sample as the square root of Simpson's diversity index over productive rearrangements. TCRdb carries this immuneACCESS record with in-frame sequences only. Its versions omit some clonotypes, under half of them owing to an unresolved V gene in the studies checked, with the rest unexplained. That table furnishes V, J and clone size, whereas the DNA furnished D and trimming. The sample data list under 250,000 clones, and about 78% of these were observed just once. Around 5.1% of the sample is taken by the ten largest.

Collaborating institutions collected whole blood in K2EDTA tubes following their own protocols. For TCRbeta analysis, collaborators shipped samples in one of three forms: frozen whole blood, isolated PBMCs, or DNA extracted from either of those sample types. Turning to this clone: The antigen it binds to is not known. No base qualities exist here, and no much larger clone lies one base off it.

Looking up the germline V gene yields CDR1 MDHEN and CDR2 SYDVKM. At the junction V is shortened by 1 base and J by 4 bases; bases outside the gene matches: 8. Measured from the cysteine to the phenylalanine, the CDR3 is 16 residues long. The retained sequence is limited to the CDR3, 48 bases, with the frame set at the first base. The rearrangement joined TRBV28 to TRBJ2-3; 7 junctional bases match TRBD2. This clonotype was obtained from a woman aged 70-85 years with acute or convalescent COVID-19. Sequencing used peripheral blood. The DNA is TGTGCCAGCAGTTTATTAGGCGCGGGGAGGGCAGATACGCAGTATTTT. It translates to CASSLLGAGRADTQYF. This CDR3, with the reference TRBV28 and TRBJ2-3 proteins standing in past its ends, gives the full variable domain DVKVTQSSRYLVKRTGEKVFLECVQDMDHENMFWYRQDPGLGLRLIYFSYDVKMKEKGDIPEGYSVSREKKERFSLILESASTNQTSMYLCASSLLGAGRADTQYFGPGTRLTVL.